Presented here are 32 T cell receptor beta chains from one specimen sequenced in a study of tumor-infiltrating lymphocytes in primary liver carcinoma. The researchers produced TCR beta cDNA from approximately 550 ng total RNA with a constant-region primer. Investigators got TCR beta libraries out of three nested multiplex PCR rounds, done with slightly modified ARM-PCR. Rounds one and two of PCR, each of 9 to 11 cycles, were primed with TRBV1-TRBV30 forward primers and a C-beta reverse primer. TCRdb used MiXCR to reprocess the multiplex PCR reads, holding one entry per CDR3 protein. Among around 29,000 distinct CDR3 sequences listed, roughly two thirds were seen once. Co-extraction yielded RNA and DNA from about 20-30 mg of unsorted bulk tissue. The sequencing sample was made of liver tumor tissue from sampling region 3. This sample's subset: tumor region T3, left-lateral pole. The receptor source for this set is a woman under 40 with primary liver carcinoma and hepatitis B virus infection.

Remarks on this clonotype: Just one base apart from a much larger clone, this may be a read error. This chain links TRBV11-3 with TRBJ1-5, with a weak D call TRBD1 (6 bases). CDR3 length equals 16 residues. Germline loops: CDR1 SGHNT, CDR2 YENEEA. The CDR3, as DNA: TGTGCCAGCAGCGACCGACAGCGGGGGGCCAATCAGCCCCAGCTTTTT. This translates into CASSDRQRGANQPQLF.

About this clonotype: Its ends do not fully match the called genes, so a read error is possible. The CDR3 loop is CVSSEQFLILRSNYGYTF. CDR3 sequence (DNA): TGTGTCAGCAGTGAACAGTTCCTGATCCTTAGATCTAACTATGGCTACACCTTC. This sequence joins TRBV6-1 and TRBJ1-2; D gene unclear. Germline V CDR1 and CDR2: MNHNS, SASEGT. CDR3 size: 18 residues.

A word on this clonotype: The CDR3 does not close with the conserved phenylalanine or tryptophan, likely indicating a read error. Because the CDR3's place on the DNA is in doubt, the DNA is left out and the CDR3 is given as listed by TCRdb. The gene calls are TRBV6-1 and TRBJ2-2; TRBD1 reflects the table's D call only, with no check against the DNA. Germline CDR1 MNHNS, CDR2 SASEGT. The CDR3 is 19 residues long, counting both termini. This CDR3 is CASSETLPGGAANTEELFS.

This clonotype was counted a few times. Possible read error: a much larger clone is one base away. V and J are TRBV5-1 and TRBJ1-1; D gene uncertain. V was cut by 2 bases and J by 1 base, with 9 bases left in between. From germline, CDR1 is SGHRS and CDR2 YFSETQ. This CDR3 comprises 14 residues. CDR3 bases: TGCGCCAGCAGCTTTGACGACCGGAACACTGAAGCTTTCTTT. Amino acids: CASSFDDRNTEAFF. Using reference TRBV5-1 and TRBJ1-1 for the parts outside the CDR3, the full variable domain is KAGVTQTPRYLIKTRGQQVTLSCSPISGHRSVSWYQQTPGQGLQFLFEYFSETQRNKGNFPGRFSGRQFSNSRSEMNVSTLELGDSALYLCASSFDDRNTEAFFGQGTRLTVV.

This CDR3 is CASSTGRPVPRRHTNYGYTF. In nucleotides, the CDR3 is TGTGCCAGCTCCACGGGCAGACCAGTTCCCCGTCGGCACACTAACTATGGCTACACCTTC. The chain recombines TRBV28 with TRBJ1-2; D gene unclear. Trimming shortened V by 8 bases and J by 0 bases, and 31 bases separated the two germline ends. In germline, CDR1 is MDHEN, CDR2 SYDVKM. The CDR3 is made up of 20 amino acids.

Turning to this clonotype: A read error is possible here, since a much larger clone lies one base away. The rearrangement joins TRBV29-1 to TRBJ2-7, with D possibly being TRBD1 or TRBD2 (6 bases each). Germline V CDR1 and CDR2: SQVTM, ANQGSEA. The CDR3 spans 13 residues. CDR3 amino acids: CSTWDWGHFEQNF. In DNA form, the CDR3 reads TGCAGCACCTGGGACTGGGGGCACTTCGAGCAGAACTTC.

To note about this clonotype: This may come from a read error, since a much larger clone is one base off. This chain uses TRBV11-1 with TRBJ2-7; D perhaps matches TRBD2 (5 bases). Germline CDR1 SGHAT, CDR2 FQDESV (reference sequence). The CDR3 contains 14 residues. In DNA form, the CDR3 reads TGTGCCAGCAGCTTCAGTGGGAGCAACCACGAGCACTACTTC. Residues: CASSFSGSNHEHYF.

V usage is TRBV7-3 and J usage is TRBJ2-2; D is unresolved. V lost 3 bases, J lost 9 bases, and 5 bases lay in between. The length of the CDR3 is 11 residues. Germline CDR1 is SGHTA and CDR2 is FQGTGA. The CDR3 coding sequence is TGTGCCAGCAGCTTGGGCAGGGAGCTGTTTTTT. Protein product: CASSLGRELFF.

Notes on this clonotype: A clone one base away is much larger, so this may be a read error. The gene calls are TRBV6-6 and TRBJ2-7, with a possible D match to TRBD2 (5 bases). V lost 7 bases to trimming and J lost 3 bases, with 16 bases between them. The CDR3 is made up of 14 amino acids. Germline loops: CDR1 MNHNY, CDR2 SVGAGI (reference sequence). The CDR3 reads CASTKVKGVYEQYF. The CDR3 DNA follows: TGTGCCAGCACCAAAGTCAAGGGAGTCTACGAGCAGTACTTC.

Comments on this clonotype: No conserved phenylalanine or tryptophan ends this CDR3, so it is likely a read error. The chain has TRBV6-5 and TRBJ2-1; no reliable D call. V was clipped by 5 bases and J by 8 bases, with 10 bases between them. Germline V gene data show CDR1 as MNHEY and CDR2 as SVGAGI. The CDR3 loop spans 12 amino acids. The CDR3 here is CASSRDSHEQFL. CDR3 DNA sequence: TGTGCCAGCAGTCGCGATAGCCATGAGCAGTTCCTC.

This clonotype occurred once. One end of the junction fails to match germline, which may point to a read error. The genes are TRBV9 and TRBJ1-1; unclear D gene. This CDR3 region has 14 residues. Per the germline V gene, CDR1 is SGDLS and CDR2 is YYNGEE. Written as DNA, the CDR3 is TGTGCCAGCAGCATAGCCCACTCGGGCACTGAGGCTTTCTTT. As protein: CASSIAHSGTEAFF.

Details on this clonotype: An end of the junction does not agree with germline; a read error may underlie this. This sequence joins TRBV11-3 and TRBJ2-1, with D possibly called TRBD1 or TRBD2 (5 bases each). This CDR3 contains 15 residues. Germline CDR1 reads SGHNT; CDR2 reads YENEEA. Written as DNA, the CDR3 is TGTGCCAGCAGCTTCGGGGCCCGCTCCTACTATGAACAGTTCTTC. As protein: CASSFGARSYYEQFF.

Turning to this clonotype: Compared with germline, one end of the junction differs, possibly owing to a read error. The J gene is TRBJ2-1, the V gene TRBV11-2; the match to TRBD2 covers 8 bases. The length of the CDR3 is 16 residues. Germline CDR1 is SGHAT and CDR2 is FQNNGV. The CDR3 sequence is CASSTFLAGGYNEQSF. Here the CDR3 DNA reads TGTGCCAGCAGCACCTTTCTAGCGGGTGGATACAATGAGCAGTCCTTC.

The table lists this clonotype with a few counts. The CDR3 carries no conserved terminal phenylalanine or tryptophan, so it likely arises from a read error. The chain carries TRBV6-5 and TRBJ2-2; 7 bases map to TRBD1. CDR1 MNHEY and CDR2 SVGAGI come from the germline V gene. The CDR3 totals 15 residues. V shed 5 bases, J shed 5 bases, and the junction held 8 bases outside the gene matches. The DNA for the CDR3 is TGTGCCAGCAGTCCGCAGACAGGGTTTACCGGGGAGCTGTTTTTA. As protein: CASSPQTGFTGELFL.

In its sample, this clonotype was seen many times. The V call is TRBV29-1, the J call TRBJ2-6; 10 bases are shared with TRBD1. The germline gives CDR1 SQVTM, CDR2 ANQGSEA. The CDR3 is made up of 19 amino acids. V dropped 1 base and J dropped 2; count of bases not matched to a gene: 11. The CDR3 is CSVEAPPGTGDTGANVLTF. The CDR3 DNA is TGCAGCGTTGAAGCCCCCCCCGGGACAGGGGATACTGGGGCCAACGTCCTGACTTTC.

The chain uses TRBV6-2 or TRBV6-3 and TRBJ1-5; D is unclear. Deletions cut 7 bases from V and 0 bases from J, with 13 bases between. Looked up from germline, CDR1 is MNHEY and CDR2 is SVGEGT. The CDR3 contains 15 residues. CDR3 sequence: CASKESSGSNQPQHF. The DNA for the CDR3 is TGTGCCAGCAAAGAGTCTAGTGGTAGCAATCAGCCCCAGCATTTT.

A remark on this clonotype: At one end the junction does not follow the germline gene, possibly because of a read error. The V gene is TRBV11-1, the J gene TRBJ2-7, with D unclear. This CDR3 has 12 amino acids. Germline loops: CDR1 SGHAT, CDR2 FQDESV (reference sequence). CDR3 protein: CASSFMCYEKYF. The CDR3 DNA reads as TGTGCCAGCAGCTTCATGTGCTACGAGAAGTACTTC.

This sequence joins TRBV6-1 and TRBJ2-2; D ambiguous. Germline CDR1 reads MNHNS; CDR2 reads SASEGT. This CDR3 has 19 residues. The germline V and J ends were trimmed by 2 bases and 14 bases, with 33 bases remaining between them. CDR3 residues: CASSETLPGCAANAEELFF. The CDR3 region has the DNA TGTGCCAGCAGTGAAACCCTTCCCGGGTGCGCCGCGAACGCCGAGGAACTGTTTTTT.

V usage is TRBV28 and J usage is TRBJ2-5; 7 positions match TRBD2. Unmatched junction bases numbered 11, after V lost 6 bases and J lost 4 bases. Germline CDR1 MDHEN, CDR2 SYDVKM. CDR3 length: 15 amino acids. The CDR3 DNA is TGTGCCAGCAGACCGAGACTAGCTATTAGAGAGACCCAGTACTTC. Amino acid sequence: CASRPRLAIRETQYF.

This clonotype is medium-sized in the sample. The gene calls are TRBV6-5 and TRBJ2-3; 8 positions agree with TRBD2. Trimming cost V 7 bases and J 5 bases; bases outside gene matches: 8. The CDR3 extends over 14 amino acids. The germline V gene encodes CDR1 MNHEY and CDR2 SVGAGI. This chain's CDR3 is CASNEAGAQDTQYF. The CDR3 DNA follows: TGTGCCAGCAATGAAGCGGGAGCTCAAGATACGCAGTATTTT.

To note about this clonotype: Relative to the germline gene, one junction end is altered; a read error may explain this. The chain is built from TRBV12-3 or TRBV12-4 and TRBJ2-1, with 8 positions matching TRBD2. The CDR3 covers 15 residues. In DNA, the CDR3 is TGTGCCAGCAGCCTGTCCGGGACTAGTGGATTTGAGCGGTTCTTC. Its protein is CASSLSGTSGFERFF.

This clonotype was counted many times. The rearrangement uses TRBV24-1 and TRBJ2-5, with TRBD2 identical over 11 bases. After removal of 5 bases from V and 5 bases from J, the junction contained 3 bases not matched to a gene. Germline lookup yields CDR1 KGHDR and CDR2 SFDVKD. The CDR3 has 14 amino acids. The CDR3 spells CATSGSGRVETQYF. As DNA, the CDR3 is TGTGCCACCAGTGGTAGCGGGAGGGTGGAGACCCAGTACTTC.

A word on this clonotype: At one end, the junction sequence differs from germline, possibly due to a read error. This chain uses TRBV12-3 or TRBV12-4 with TRBJ2-3, with 13 bases that match TRBD2. The length of the CDR3 is 14 residues. This CDR3 is CASTWTSGRDTQYF. CDR3 nucleotide sequence: TGTGCCAGCACTTGGACTAGCGGGAGAGATACGCAATATTTT.

This clonotype is categorized as medium-sized (0.01 to 0.1%). The V gene is TRBV2, the J gene TRBJ2-7; D is unclear. This CDR3 region has 15 residues. V was shortened by 3 bases and J by 2 bases, with 14 bases between the two germline ends. CDR1 and CDR2 (germline): SNHLY, FYNNEI. CDR3 in amino acids: CASSDLRPGTYEQYF. The CDR3 region has the DNA TGTGCCAGCAGTGATCTGCGGCCAGGAACCTACGAGCAGTACTTC.

A remark on this clonotype: A single base separates this from a much larger clone, so it may be a read error. The chain links TRBV4-2 to TRBJ2-2; 7 nucleotides align to TRBD2. Germline CDR1 LGHNA, CDR2 YNFKEQ. This CDR3 spans 17 amino acids. In DNA, the CDR3 is TGTGCCAGCGGCCAAGATAGGGAGGGCACGAACACCCGGGAGCTGTTTTTT. Translating it yields CASGQDREGTNTRELFF.

This chain links TRBV11-2 with TRBJ1-2; perhaps TRBD1 as D (6 bases). Germline assignment: CDR1 SGHAT and CDR2 FQNNGV. The CDR3 covers 15 residues. V lost 2 bases and J 7 bases, leaving 17 bases between the germline ends. CDR3 sequence: CASSLIIQGYGGYTF. The CDR3 bases are TGTGCCAGCAGCTTAATAATACAGGGATATGGTGGCTACACCTTC.

A remark on this clonotype: The junction departs from the called germline gene at one end, perhaps through a read error. V is TRBV11-2 and J is TRBJ1-1; 12 bases map to TRBD1. This CDR3 region has 20 residues. The germline gives CDR1 SGHAT, CDR2 FQNNGV. CDR3 protein: CASSTRDRGRKRWSNTEPFF. The CDR3 DNA reads TGTGCGAGCAGCACTCGGGACAGGGGGCGCAAGAGGTGGAGTAACACTGAACCTTTCTTT.

Concerning this clonotype itself: Relative to the germline gene, one junction end is altered; a read error may explain this. This chain connects TRBV4-3 to TRBJ2-1, with D possibly called TRBD1 or TRBD2 (6 bases each). CDR1 LGHNA and CDR2 YSLEER come from the germline V gene. The CDR3 loop spans 15 amino acids. The chain's CDR3 is CASSQDGGHHNEQFF. The DNA of the CDR3 is TGCGCCAGCAGCCAAGACGGGGGCCACCACAATGAACAGTTCTTC.

Comment on this clonotype: Germline and junction disagree at one end, which may indicate a read error. The chain employs TRBV6-1 and TRBJ2-5; TRBD2 agrees at 8 bases. Germline V lookup: CDR1 MNHNS, CDR2 SASEGT. The CDR3 is 14 residues long. The CDR3 reads CAYSNNLGGETQYF. DNA for the CDR3: TGTGCCTACTCCAATAACCTCGGGGGGGAGACACAGTACTTC.

With respect to this clonotype: A read error may be the cause here, since a much bigger clone is one base away. This rearrangement joins TRBV6-5 to TRBJ2-7, with TRBD1 matching 7 bases. Germline V gene sequence: CDR1 MNHEY, CDR2 SVGAGI. The CDR3 is 14 residues long. Here the CDR3 reads CANSRQGPYYEQYF. The CDR3 nucleotides are TGTGCCAACAGTCGACAGGGCCCATACTACGAGCAGTACTTC.

Details on this clonotype: With a much larger clone just one base away, this may be a read error. The chain couples TRBV11-2 to TRBJ2-7, with 7 bases identical to TRBD1. CDR1 is SGHAT and CDR2 is FQNNGV in the germline V gene. The CDR3 totals 14 residues. CDR3 sequence (DNA): TGTGCCTGCAGCAGAACAGGGGATAGCTACGAGCAGTACTTC. Translated, it gives CACSRTGDSYEQYF.

There are a few counts of this clonotype. One junction end does not reproduce the germline sequence, and a read error may be involved. The chain links TRBV11-3 to TRBJ2-1, with TRBD2 identical over 9 bases. The CDR3 is 15 residues long. The V gene's germline CDR1 is SGHNT and CDR2 YENEEA. The CDR3 nucleotides are TGTGCCAACAGCCGACTAGCGGAGGGGGGATATGAGCAGTTCTTC. Protein: CANSRLAEGGYEQFF.